A selection of T cell receptor beta chains follows, all from one sample in a study of blood T cell repertoires in COVID-19. Assay used: immunoSEQ multiplex PCR; TCRdb lists only in-frame clones, some missing. The sample holds 160,000 or so clones, 84% seen once. Sequencing was done on a sample of PBMCs or T cells enriched from blood (not recorded which). The receptors shown here come from a woman between 45 and 60 years old who had recovered from COVID-19. Each CDR3 is given with its conserved first and last residue. D genes are given only for firm matches. Clone size is given for some rows only: seen once, a few or many times, or a class if the clone is expanded.

V,J,size,D,DNA,CDR3
TRBV5-5,TRBJ1-2,few,NA,TGTGCCAGCAGCTTGCTGGGGAGTAACTATGGCTACACCTTC,CASSLLGSNYGYTF
TRBV7-6,TRBJ1-1,few,TRBD1,TGTGCCAGCAGCCCTCGACAGGGGGCGGCCACTGAAGCTTTCTTT,CASSPRQGAATEAFF
TRBV18,TRBJ1-2,NA,TRBD1,TGTGCCAGCTCAGAATCCTCCTTCTCCGGGACAGGGGAGTATGGCTACACCTTC,CASSESSFSGTGEYGYTF
TRBV24-1,TRBJ2-1,NA,TRBD1,TGTGCCACCAGTGATGGACAGGGGGCTTTTGATGAGCAGTTCTTC,CATSDGQGAFDEQFF
TRBV7-9,TRBJ1-3,NA,TRBD1,TGTGCCAGCACCCAGGGGGCGGGTTATGGAAACACCATATATTTT,CASTQGAGYGNTIYF
TRBV7-2,TRBJ2-1,NA,NA,TGTGCCAGCAGCTTAGAGGCTCTAGTCGGGAATGAGCAGTTCTTC,CASSLEALVGNEQFF
TRBV7-2,TRBJ1-4,NA,NA,TGTGCCAGCAGCTTAGCGGGTCTCCGAGGGTATGAAAAACTGTTTTTT,CASSLAGLRGYEKLFF
TRBV19,TRBJ2-2,once,TRBD2,TGTGCCAGTAGTTCTGGACTAGCGGCGGGGGAGCTGTTTTTT,CASSSGLAAGELFF
TRBV3-1/TRBV3-2,TRBJ2-2,few,TRBD2,TGTGCCAGCAGCCGAAGACTAGCGGGGGGGACCGGGGAGCTGTTTTTT,CASSRRLAGGTGELFF
TRBV3-1/TRBV3-2,TRBJ1-4,NA,TRBD1,TGTGCCAGCAGCCGGACAGGTATAGGCGAAAAACTGTTTTTT,CASSRTGIGEKLFF